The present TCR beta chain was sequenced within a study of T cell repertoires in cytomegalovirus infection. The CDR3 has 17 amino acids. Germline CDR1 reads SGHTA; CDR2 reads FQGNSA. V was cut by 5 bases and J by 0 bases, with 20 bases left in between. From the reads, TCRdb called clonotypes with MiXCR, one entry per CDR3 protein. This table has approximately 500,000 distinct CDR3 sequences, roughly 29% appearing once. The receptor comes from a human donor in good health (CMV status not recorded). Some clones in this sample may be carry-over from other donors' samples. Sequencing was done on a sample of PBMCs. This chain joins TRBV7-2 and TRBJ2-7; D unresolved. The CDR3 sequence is CASSLIVSSLFSYEQYF. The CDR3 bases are TGTGCCAGCAGCCTGATTGTCTCGAGCCTCTTCTCCTACGAGCAGTACTTC.